A selection of T cell receptor beta chains follows, all from one sample in a study of blood T cell repertoires in COVID-19. Profiled with immunoSEQ multiplex PCR; TCRdb holds only in-frame clones, not every one. The sample consists of around 30,000 clones, roughly 75% of them appearing once. Sequenced: peripheral blood. These receptors all stem from a man at least 80 years old with active or convalescent COVID-19. CDR3s include the opening cysteine and the closing phenylalanine or tryptophan. D genes are given only for firm matches. Clone size is not always given. Where it is, it says once, few, many or a class for expanded clones.

CDR3nt: TGTGCCAGCAGTTTTGAGCGGAGAGGTCCGTACGAGCAGTACTTC
CDR3aa: CASSFERRGPYEQYF
abundance: -
v_gene: TRBV27
d_gene: -
j_gene: TRBJ2-7

CDR3nt: TGTGCCAGCCAAGAGGGGGAACAGGGCGGGTACTATGGCTACACCTTC
CDR3aa: CASQEGEQGGYYGYTF
abundance: -
v_gene: TRBV7-2
d_gene: -
j_gene: TRBJ1-2

CDR3nt: TGTGCCAGCAGTTTAGGGCCGGGGACTAGCGGCTCCTACGAGCAGTACTTC
CDR3aa: CASSLGPGTSGSYEQYF
abundance: few
v_gene: TRBV28
d_gene: TRBD2
j_gene: TRBJ2-7

CDR3nt: TGTGCCAGCAGTTTTGGACTGGCCCTGAATGAGCAGTTCTTC
CDR3aa: CASSFGLALNEQFF
abundance: -
v_gene: TRBV28
d_gene: -
j_gene: TRBJ2-1

CDR3nt: TGCGCCAGCAGTGAGTCGGGGGGGTCCACAGATACGCAGTATTTT
CDR3aa: CASSESGGSTDTQYF
abundance: -
v_gene: TRBV10-1
d_gene: TRBD2
j_gene: TRBJ2-3

CDR3nt: TGTGCCAGCAGTGCCGGGACAGACTATCTATGGGGCTACACCTTC
CDR3aa: CASSAGTDYLWGYTF
abundance: -
v_gene: TRBV28
d_gene: TRBD1
j_gene: TRBJ1-2

CDR3nt: TGTGCCAGCAGCCAAACAGTTCGCTCTGGAAACACCATATATTTT
CDR3aa: CASSQTVRSGNTIYF
abundance: few
v_gene: TRBV4-2
d_gene: -
j_gene: TRBJ1-3

CDR3nt: TGTGCCAGTAGTACGAGGCGGACAGGTTTTTTTCTAGATGGCTACACCTTC
CDR3aa: CASSTRRTGFFLDGYTF
abundance: -
v_gene: TRBV19
d_gene: TRBD1
j_gene: TRBJ1-2

CDR3nt: TGTGCCAGCAGCACACAGGGGGGGAGAAACACCATATATTTT
CDR3aa: CASSTQGGRNTIYF
abundance: -
v_gene: TRBV2
d_gene: TRBD1
j_gene: TRBJ1-3

CDR3nt: TGTGCCAGCAGCTTAGGACAGGGTGGGAGTACAGATACGCAGTATTTT
CDR3aa: CASSLGQGGSTDTQYF
abundance: -
v_gene: TRBV11-2
d_gene: TRBD1
j_gene: TRBJ2-3

CDR3nt: TGTGCCAGCAGTGAATATCGTTCAGGGCTGAACACTGAAGCTTTCTTT
CDR3aa: CASSEYRSGLNTEAFF
abundance: -
v_gene: TRBV2
d_gene: -
j_gene: TRBJ1-1

CDR3nt: TGTGCCAGCAGCAAAGCGGGAGGAGGTTACGAGCAGTACTTC
CDR3aa: CASSKAGGGYEQYF
abundance: -
v_gene: TRBV5-4
d_gene: TRBD2
j_gene: TRBJ2-7

CDR3nt: TGTGCCAGCAGCCAACAGGGGGCGCCTAAGACCCAGTACTTC
CDR3aa: CASSQQGAPKTQYF
abundance: -
v_gene: TRBV5-8
d_gene: TRBD1
j_gene: TRBJ2-5

CDR3nt: TGTGCCAGCAGTTTATTAGGGGGATACGAGCAGTACTTC
CDR3aa: CASSLLGGYEQYF
abundance: -
v_gene: TRBV28
d_gene: -
j_gene: TRBJ2-7

CDR3nt: TGCAGCGTCCGGACAGGGAGCTCACCCCTCCACTTT
CDR3aa: CSVRTGSSPLHF
abundance: -
v_gene: TRBV29-1
d_gene: TRBD1
j_gene: TRBJ1-6

CDR3nt: TGTGCCAGCAGCCAAGGGCTAGCGGGAGCCAAAAACATTCAGTACTTC
CDR3aa: CASSQGLAGAKNIQYF
abundance: -
v_gene: TRBV3-1/TRBV3-2
d_gene: TRBD2
j_gene: TRBJ2-4

CDR3nt: TGTGCCAGCAGTTACTCAATTAGACAGGGTGGTCATACGCAGTATTTT
CDR3aa: CASSYSIRQGGHTQYF
abundance: -
v_gene: TRBV6-5
d_gene: TRBD1
j_gene: TRBJ2-3

CDR3nt: TGTGCCAGCAGCTTAGTACACGTAGCGGAGGGAGACTACGAGCAGTACTTC
CDR3aa: CASSLVHVAEGDYEQYF
abundance: -
v_gene: TRBV7-2
d_gene: -
j_gene: TRBJ2-7

CDR3nt: TGTGCCAGCAGTTACTTCGCTAGCGGGAGCGAACAGTTCTTC
CDR3aa: CASSYFASGSEQFF
abundance: few
v_gene: TRBV6-5
d_gene: TRBD2
j_gene: TRBJ2-1

CDR3nt: TGTGCCAGCAGCTACGGAGGGACTGAAGAGACCCAGTACTTC
CDR3aa: CASSYGGTEETQYF
abundance: -
v_gene: TRBV5-4
d_gene: -
j_gene: TRBJ2-5

CDR3nt: TGTGCCAGCAGCTACACGTCGGGCGGGATGGGCACTGAAGCTTTCTTT
CDR3aa: CASSYTSGGMGTEAFF
abundance: -
v_gene: TRBV7-9
d_gene: -
j_gene: TRBJ1-1

CDR3nt: TGCGCCAGCAGAAACAGGGGGCTAGATACGCAGTATTTT
CDR3aa: CASRNRGLDTQYF
abundance: -
v_gene: TRBV10-1
d_gene: TRBD1
j_gene: TRBJ2-3

CDR3nt: TGTGCCAGCAGTCCTCCGGGACAGAGCTCCTACGAGCAGTACTTC
CDR3aa: CASSPPGQSSYEQYF
abundance: few
v_gene: TRBV28
d_gene: TRBD1
j_gene: TRBJ2-7

CDR3nt: TGTGCCAGCAGTGGATTAGAAGGAGGTTCCTACGAGCAGTACTTC
CDR3aa: CASSGLEGGSYEQYF
abundance: few
v_gene: TRBV2
d_gene: -
j_gene: TRBJ2-7

CDR3nt: TGCAGCGTTTGGACAGGGGCGGGATCCTACGAGCAGTACTTC
CDR3aa: CSVWTGAGSYEQYF
abundance: -
v_gene: TRBV29-1
d_gene: TRBD1
j_gene: TRBJ2-7

CDR3nt: TGTGCCAGCAGTTTCCCACGGACAGGGGGCGCGGTATTAGGTCAGCCCCAGCATTTT
CDR3aa: CASSFPRTGGAVLGQPQHF
abundance: -
v_gene: TRBV6-2/TRBV6-3
d_gene: TRBD1
j_gene: TRBJ1-5

CDR3nt: TGTGCCAGCAGTCCAAGACTAGTTTACAATGAGCAGTTCTTC
CDR3aa: CASSPRLVYNEQFF
abundance: -
v_gene: TRBV27
d_gene: -
j_gene: TRBJ2-1

CDR3nt: TGTGCCAGCAGCGTCAACCCCATTTCCCTCGGTGAGCAGTTCTTC
CDR3aa: CASSVNPISLGEQFF
abundance: -
v_gene: TRBV9
d_gene: -
j_gene: TRBJ2-1

CDR3nt: TGTGCCAGCAGCCGGACAGGGGCGGGGCAGCCCCAGCATTTT
CDR3aa: CASSRTGAGQPQHF
abundance: -
v_gene: TRBV27
d_gene: TRBD1
j_gene: TRBJ1-5

CDR3nt: TGTGCCAGCAGCCAAGGACAGGGCTATGGCTACACCTTC
CDR3aa: CASSQGQGYGYTF
abundance: -
v_gene: TRBV3-1/TRBV3-2
d_gene: TRBD1
j_gene: TRBJ1-2

CDR3nt: TGTGCCAGCAGCAAGGGACAGGGGACCCAGTACTTC
CDR3aa: CASSKGQGTQYF
abundance: -
v_gene: TRBV28
d_gene: TRBD1
j_gene: TRBJ2-5

CDR3nt: TGTGCCAGTAGTACTCAGCCAGGAACAGGGTCCTCTGGGGCCAACGTCCTGACTTTC
CDR3aa: CASSTQPGTGSSGANVLTF
abundance: -
v_gene: TRBV19
d_gene: -
j_gene: TRBJ2-6

CDR3nt: TGTGCCACCAGCAGGGCGGGTCGATACAATGAGCAGTTCTTC
CDR3aa: CATSRAGRYNEQFF
abundance: -
v_gene: TRBV15
d_gene: -
j_gene: TRBJ2-1

CDR3nt: TGTGCCTGGAGTGTACGGTTTGACAGAACCTACGAGCAGTACTTC
CDR3aa: CAWSVRFDRTYEQYF
abundance: -
v_gene: TRBV30
d_gene: -
j_gene: TRBJ2-7

CDR3nt: TGTGCCAGCAGCCAGAGGGGGGAGCTGTTTTTT
CDR3aa: CASSQRGELFF
abundance: -
v_gene: TRBV3-1/TRBV3-2
d_gene: -
j_gene: TRBJ2-2

CDR3nt: TGTGCCAGCAGCTTAGGTTGGACAGGGGCGATAACTAATGAAAAACTGTTTTTT
CDR3aa: CASSLGWTGAITNEKLFF
abundance: -
v_gene: TRBV7-9
d_gene: TRBD1
j_gene: TRBJ1-4

CDR3nt: TGTGCTAGTGGTAGCGGGTCTAACACCGGGGAGCTGTTTTTT
CDR3aa: CASGSGSNTGELFF
abundance: -
v_gene: TRBV12-5
d_gene: -
j_gene: TRBJ2-2

CDR3nt: TGTGCCAGCAGTTCCCCCCCTCTTTATGGCTACACCTTC
CDR3aa: CASSSPPLYGYTF
abundance: -
v_gene: TRBV28
d_gene: -
j_gene: TRBJ1-2

CDR3nt: TGTGCCAGCATTGGACAGCATTCACCCCTCCACTTT
CDR3aa: CASIGQHSPLHF
abundance: -
v_gene: TRBV2
d_gene: -
j_gene: TRBJ1-6

CDR3nt: TGTGCCAGCAGCGTTGGGGGGGCGGCGACCTATGGCTACACCTTC
CDR3aa: CASSVGGAATYGYTF
abundance: -
v_gene: TRBV9
d_gene: -
j_gene: TRBJ1-2

CDR3nt: TGTGCCAGCAGCTTCAGGGGGCCTTATGGCTACACCTTC
CDR3aa: CASSFRGPYGYTF
abundance: -
v_gene: TRBV12-3/TRBV12-4
d_gene: TRBD1
j_gene: TRBJ1-2

CDR3nt: TGTGCCAGCAGCCGCCTCAGGGGACCTCAAGAGACCCAGTACTTC
CDR3aa: CASSRLRGPQETQYF
abundance: -
v_gene: TRBV14
d_gene: -
j_gene: TRBJ2-5

CDR3nt: TGTGCCAGCAGCCCCGGGACAGACTCCTTCACAGATACGCAGTATTTT
CDR3aa: CASSPGTDSFTDTQYF
abundance: -
v_gene: TRBV11-3
d_gene: TRBD1
j_gene: TRBJ2-3

CDR3nt: TGTGCCAGCAGTTACAGGACTAGCAGTAGCACAGATACGCAGTATTTT
CDR3aa: CASSYRTSSSTDTQYF
abundance: -
v_gene: TRBV6-2/TRBV6-3
d_gene: TRBD2
j_gene: TRBJ2-3

CDR3nt: TGTGCCAGTAGTATGGTTATTGGGGAGGGCGGGGCAGATACGCAGTATTTT
CDR3aa: CASSMVIGEGGADTQYF
abundance: -
v_gene: TRBV19
d_gene: TRBD2
j_gene: TRBJ2-3

CDR3nt: TGCAGCGTTGAAATGGGAAGAGGGTACGAGCAGTACTTC
CDR3aa: CSVEMGRGYEQYF
abundance: -
v_gene: TRBV29-1
d_gene: -
j_gene: TRBJ2-7

CDR3nt: TGCAGTGCTAGTGGGCTAGCGGGGACTACCTACGAGCAGTACTTC
CDR3aa: CSASGLAGTTYEQYF
abundance: -
v_gene: TRBV20-1
d_gene: TRBD2
j_gene: TRBJ2-7

CDR3nt: TGTGCCAGCAGTTTTCGGACGGGAGGGCTGGACAATGAGCAGTTCTTC
CDR3aa: CASSFRTGGLDNEQFF
abundance: -
v_gene: TRBV28
d_gene: TRBD2
j_gene: TRBJ2-1

CDR3nt: TGCGCCAGCAGTGAGTCTAGGAGTTCACGGCTGTTTTTT
CDR3aa: CASSESRSSRLFF
abundance: -
v_gene: TRBV10-1
d_gene: -
j_gene: TRBJ2-2

CDR3nt: TGTGCCAGCAGTGAAACTAGCATCGGTGAGCAGTTCTTC
CDR3aa: CASSETSIGEQFF
abundance: -
v_gene: TRBV6-1
d_gene: -
j_gene: TRBJ2-1

CDR3nt: TGTGCCAGCAGTCCGTTTTCGGGACTTCGCACAGATACGCAGTATTTT
CDR3aa: CASSPFSGLRTDTQYF
abundance: -
v_gene: TRBV27
d_gene: -
j_gene: TRBJ2-3

CDR3nt: TGTGCCAGCAGCACCCAGGACAGGGGAGTCTACGAGCAGTACTTC
CDR3aa: CASSTQDRGVYEQYF
abundance: -
v_gene: TRBV5-5
d_gene: TRBD1
j_gene: TRBJ2-7

CDR3nt: TGTGCCACCAGTGGGGGCGGGAGCGTTAATGAGCAGTTCTTC
CDR3aa: CATSGGGSVNEQFF
abundance: -
v_gene: TRBV24-1
d_gene: TRBD2
j_gene: TRBJ2-1

CDR3nt: TGTGCCTGGAGGTTGACAGCTTACGAGCAGTACTTC
CDR3aa: CAWRLTAYEQYF
abundance: -
v_gene: TRBV30
d_gene: -
j_gene: TRBJ2-7

CDR3nt: TGTGCCAGCAGTTTATGGACAGACGCCTCCTACGAGCAGTACTTC
CDR3aa: CASSLWTDASYEQYF
abundance: -
v_gene: TRBV28
d_gene: -
j_gene: TRBJ2-7

CDR3nt: TGCGCCAGCAGACCGGGACTAGCGACCCCAGATACGCAGTATTTT
CDR3aa: CASRPGLATPDTQYF
abundance: once
v_gene: TRBV10-1
d_gene: TRBD2
j_gene: TRBJ2-3

CDR3nt: TGTGCCAGCGAATATAGGACAGCGAACACCGGGGAGCTGTTTTTT
CDR3aa: CASEYRTANTGELFF
abundance: few
v_gene: TRBV18
d_gene: -
j_gene: TRBJ2-2